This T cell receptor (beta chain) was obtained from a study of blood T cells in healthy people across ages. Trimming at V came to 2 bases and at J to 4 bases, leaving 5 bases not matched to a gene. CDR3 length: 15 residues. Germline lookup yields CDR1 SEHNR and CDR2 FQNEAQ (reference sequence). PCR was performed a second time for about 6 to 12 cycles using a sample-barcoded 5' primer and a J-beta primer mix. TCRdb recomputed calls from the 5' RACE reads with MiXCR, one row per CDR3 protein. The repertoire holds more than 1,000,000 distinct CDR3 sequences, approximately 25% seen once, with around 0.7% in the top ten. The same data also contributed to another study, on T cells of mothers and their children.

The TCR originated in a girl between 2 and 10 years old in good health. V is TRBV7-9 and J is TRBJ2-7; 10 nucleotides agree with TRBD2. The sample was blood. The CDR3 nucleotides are TGTGCCAGCAGCTTAATACCTAGCGGGAGTTACGAGCAGTACTTC. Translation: CASSLIPSGSYEQYF.